Listed below are T cell receptor beta chains from one sample, sequenced in a study of molecular identifiers for immune sequencing clone quantification. MiXCR, applied by TCRdb to the PCR reads, yields one record per CDR3 protein. The data contain some 66,000 distinct CDR3 sequences, 15% to 20% of them singletons. Sample: naive CD8+ T cells from blood, with Jurkat cell RNA spiked in. Source of these receptors: a human donor in good health. Some libraries in this study had Jurkat cell RNA spiked in. The CDR3 runs from the conserved cysteine through the conserved F or W. Each record gives: D gene, V gene, clone size, J gene, CDR3 DNA, CDR3 protein. The D gene is left open where the match is weak. Rows give clone size only sometimes, using once, few, many, or a class for an expanded clone.

D gene: TRBD1; V gene: TRBV7-9; clone size: many; J gene: TRBJ1-4; CDR3 DNA: TGTGCCAGCAGCTCTCCAGCAACAGGGGCGGGGGAAAAACTGTTTTTT; CDR3 protein: CASSSPATGAGEKLFF
D gene: .; V gene: TRBV24-1; clone size: many; J gene: TRBJ2-3; CDR3 DNA: TGTGCCACCAGTGATTTGGGGGGGCAGGGCACAGATACGCAGTATTTT; CDR3 protein: CATSDLGGQGTDTQYF
D gene: TRBD1; V gene: TRBV7-2; clone size: .; J gene: TRBJ2-1; CDR3 DNA: TGTGCCAGCAGCTTGGGACAGGGGCGGTATGAGCAGTTCTTC; CDR3 protein: CASSLGQGRYEQFF
D gene: .; V gene: TRBV2; clone size: .; J gene: TRBJ2-2; CDR3 DNA: TGTGCCAGCAGTAGCGGCTCCGGGGAGCTGTTTTTT; CDR3 protein: CASSSGSGELFF
D gene: TRBD1; V gene: TRBV7-9; clone size: many; J gene: TRBJ2-5; CDR3 DNA: TGTGCCACCCGGACAGGGAGCCAAGAGACCCAGTACTTC; CDR3 protein: CATRTGSQETQYF
D gene: .; V gene: TRBV7-2; clone size: many; J gene: TRBJ2-4; CDR3 DNA: TGTGCCAGCAGCTTAGCTCGGGGGCAGGGGAAAAACATTCAGTACTTC; CDR3 protein: CASSLARGQGKNIQYF
D gene: .; V gene: TRBV5-3; clone size: .; J gene: TRBJ2-2; CDR3 DNA: TGTGCCAGCAGAACGAGACCGAGAGGGAACACCGGGGAGCTGTTTTTT; CDR3 protein: CASRTRPRGNTGELFF
D gene: TRBD1; V gene: TRBV7-8; clone size: many; J gene: TRBJ2-7; CDR3 DNA: TGTGCCAGCAGCTCGGGACAGACGTACGAGCAGTACTTC; CDR3 protein: CASSSGQTYEQYF
D gene: TRBD1; V gene: TRBV23-1; clone size: many; J gene: TRBJ2-5; CDR3 DNA: TGCGCCAGCAGTCAATACGGGACAGGGGTGGCCCAGTACTTC; CDR3 protein: CASSQYGTGVAQYF
D gene: TRBD2; V gene: TRBV19; clone size: many; J gene: TRBJ2-1; CDR3 DNA: TGTGCCAGTAGTGGTCTAGCGGGAGGGATCAATGAGCAGTTCTTC; CDR3 protein: CASSGLAGGINEQFF
D gene: .; V gene: TRBV10-2; clone size: many; J gene: TRBJ1-1; CDR3 DNA: TGCGCCAGCATGGGAAACACTGAAGCTTTCTTT; CDR3 protein: CASMGNTEAFF
D gene: .; V gene: TRBV5-1; clone size: many; J gene: TRBJ2-6; CDR3 DNA: TGCGCCAGCGGACAGCCCTCTGGGGCCAACGTCCTGACTTTC; CDR3 protein: CASGQPSGANVLTF
D gene: .; V gene: TRBV11-2; clone size: many; J gene: TRBJ2-7; CDR3 DNA: TGTGCCAGCAGCTTCGAAGGGGGGAGCTACGAGCAGTACTTC; CDR3 protein: CASSFEGGSYEQYF
D gene: TRBD2; V gene: TRBV4-1; clone size: many; J gene: TRBJ2-7; CDR3 DNA: TGCGCCAGCAGCCAAGGTCAGGGAGGGACCTACGAGCAGTACTTC; CDR3 protein: CASSQGQGGTYEQYF
D gene: TRBD1; V gene: TRBV12-5; clone size: few; J gene: TRBJ1-1; CDR3 DNA: TGTGCTAGTGGTTCTGCCGGGACAGTGATCACTGAAGCTTTCTTT; CDR3 protein: CASGSAGTVITEAFF
D gene: .; V gene: TRBV5-1; clone size: .; J gene: TRBJ2-2; CDR3 DNA: TGCGCCAGCGGGGATGCGAACACCGGGGAGCTGTTTTTT; CDR3 protein: CASGDANTGELFF
D gene: TRBD2; V gene: TRBV12-3/TRBV12-4; clone size: many; J gene: TRBJ2-1; CDR3 DNA: TGTGCCAGCAGTTTACCCGGACTAGCGGGAGGCGTAGATCATGAGCAGTTCTTC; CDR3 protein: CASSLPGLAGGVDHEQFF
D gene: .; V gene: TRBV13; clone size: .; J gene: TRBJ2-1; CDR3 DNA: TGTGCCAGCAGCTTCAGGACTACCTCCTACAATGAGCAGTTCTTC; CDR3 protein: CASSFRTTSYNEQFF
D gene: .; V gene: TRBV28; clone size: .; J gene: TRBJ2-3; CDR3 DNA: TGTGCCAGCAATACCGCCCGGGGGACGGAAGATACGCAGTATTTT; CDR3 protein: CASNTARGTEDTQYF
D gene: .; V gene: TRBV3-1; clone size: many; J gene: TRBJ2-5; CDR3 DNA: TGTGCCAGCAGCCAAGATTCGGGAGACCAAGAGACCCAGTACTTC; CDR3 protein: CASSQDSGDQETQYF
D gene: .; V gene: TRBV20-1; clone size: .; J gene: TRBJ2-3; CDR3 DNA: TGCAGTGCTAGATTAGCGGAAGGTTCGGGGCAGTATTTT; CDR3 protein: CSARLAEGSGQYF
D gene: .; V gene: TRBV10-3; clone size: .; J gene: TRBJ2-2; CDR3 DNA: TGTGCCATCAGTGAGTCTGCTAGCCCTAACACCCGGGAGCTGTTTTTT; CDR3 protein: CAISESASPNTRELFF
D gene: .; V gene: TRBV24-1; clone size: few; J gene: TRBJ2-3; CDR3 DNA: TGTGCCACCAGTGATTCCAGGGGTGATACGCAGTATTTT; CDR3 protein: CATSDSRGDTQYF
D gene: TRBD1; V gene: TRBV27; clone size: many; J gene: TRBJ1-1; CDR3 DNA: TGTGCCAGCAGTACTGGACAGGGTTGGGAGGCTTTCTTT; CDR3 protein: CASSTGQGWEAFF
D gene: .; V gene: TRBV7-3; clone size: few; J gene: TRBJ2-4; CDR3 DNA: TGTGCCAGCAGCCCGTCGGATACAAACATTCAGTACTTC; CDR3 protein: CASSPSDTNIQYF
D gene: .; V gene: TRBV6-6; clone size: many; J gene: TRBJ2-3; CDR3 DNA: TGTGCCAGCAGTTACGGGAGAGATACGCAGTATTTT; CDR3 protein: CASSYGRDTQYF
D gene: TRBD2; V gene: TRBV6-5; clone size: many; J gene: TRBJ2-7; CDR3 DNA: TGTGCCAGCAGTTACTCGGAGGCGGGGGGCGACGAGCAGTACTTC; CDR3 protein: CASSYSEAGGDEQYF
D gene: .; V gene: TRBV12-3/TRBV12-4; clone size: .; J gene: TRBJ1-2; CDR3 DNA: TGTGCCACTCACGAGCGCGAACTACAGGGCTACTATGGCTACACCTTC; CDR3 protein: CATHERELQGYYGYTF
D gene: .; V gene: TRBV11-2; clone size: .; J gene: TRBJ2-1; CDR3 DNA: TGTGCCAGCAGCTCCACCGAAGGCCCTATCTACAATGAGCAGTTCTTC; CDR3 protein: CASSSTEGPIYNEQFF
D gene: .; V gene: TRBV20-1; clone size: many; J gene: TRBJ2-7; CDR3 DNA: TGCAGTGCTAGAGATCAGGACTCCCTGTACGAGCAGTACTTC; CDR3 protein: CSARDQDSLYEQYF
D gene: .; V gene: TRBV5-1; clone size: many; J gene: TRBJ2-3; CDR3 DNA: TGCGCCAGCAGCTTGGTCGCCGGGACCCACACAGATACGCAGTATTTT; CDR3 protein: CASSLVAGTHTDTQYF
D gene: .; V gene: TRBV24-1; clone size: many; J gene: TRBJ1-1; CDR3 DNA: TGTGCCACCAGTGGCCGAGCAGGGGACAACACTGAAGCTTTCTTT; CDR3 protein: CATSGRAGDNTEAFF
D gene: .; V gene: TRBV28; clone size: .; J gene: TRBJ2-2; CDR3 DNA: TGTGCCAGCAGTCCGGTTTTAGGTAACACCGGGGAGCTGGTTTTT; CDR3 protein: CASSPVLGNTGELVF
D gene: .; V gene: TRBV28; clone size: .; J gene: TRBJ2-3; CDR3 DNA: TGTGCCAGCAGTCTAGTGGCGGGACCCACAGATACGCTGTATTTT; CDR3 protein: CASSLVAGPTDTLYF
D gene: TRBD2; V gene: TRBV28; clone size: many; J gene: TRBJ2-1; CDR3 DNA: TGTGCCAGCAGTTTGGGGGCTAGCGGGAGGAGTTTTGATGAGCAGTTCTTC; CDR3 protein: CASSLGASGRSFDEQFF
D gene: .; V gene: TRBV5-6; clone size: many; J gene: TRBJ2-3; CDR3 DNA: TGTGCCAGCACCGCGGACTACCCTGCCAGCACAGATACGCGGTATTTT; CDR3 protein: CASTADYPASTDTRYF
D gene: .; V gene: TRBV28; clone size: .; J gene: TRBJ2-5; CDR3 DNA: TGTGCCAGCAGCCAGGGGGGCAGGGACGGGGAGACCCAGTACTTC; CDR3 protein: CASSQGGRDGETQYF
D gene: .; V gene: TRBV5-6; clone size: few; J gene: TRBJ2-3; CDR3 DNA: TGTGCCAGCAGCTTGAGGCCGGGATTCCCTAGCACAGATACGCAGTATTTT; CDR3 protein: CASSLRPGFPSTDTQYF
D gene: .; V gene: TRBV19; clone size: many; J gene: TRBJ1-6; CDR3 DNA: TGTGCCAGTAGTATGGTTGGCGGACCCCTCCACTTT; CDR3 protein: CASSMVGGPLHF
D gene: .; V gene: TRBV5-1; clone size: .; J gene: TRBJ2-7; CDR3 DNA: TGCGCCAGCAGCTTGTCGTCAGGGGACCTTTACGAGCAGTACTTC; CDR3 protein: CASSLSSGDLYEQYF
D gene: .; V gene: TRBV7-3; clone size: .; J gene: TRBJ2-7; CDR3 DNA: TGTGCCAGCAGCTTCGTCCGCGGGGACCGCTCCTACGAGCAGTACTTC; CDR3 protein: CASSFVRGDRSYEQYF
D gene: TRBD2; V gene: TRBV6-2/TRBV6-3; clone size: .; J gene: TRBJ2-1; CDR3 DNA: TGTGCCAGCAACCCTAGCGGACCATCCAATGAGCAGTTCTTC; CDR3 protein: CASNPSGPSNEQFF
D gene: .; V gene: TRBV11-2; clone size: few; J gene: TRBJ2-5; CDR3 DNA: TGTGCCAGCAAAGGTGGGGGTTTCGGGGAGACCCAGTACTTC; CDR3 protein: CASKGGGFGETQYF
D gene: .; V gene: TRBV7-2; clone size: many; J gene: TRBJ2-7; CDR3 DNA: TGTGCCAGCAGCTTAGGGAGTAGGGGCGAGCAGTACTTC; CDR3 protein: CASSLGSRGEQYF
D gene: .; V gene: TRBV9; clone size: many; J gene: TRBJ2-2; CDR3 DNA: TGTGCCAGCAGCGTAGAAGCCCCGAACACCGGGGAGCTGTTTTTT; CDR3 protein: CASSVEAPNTGELFF
D gene: TRBD2; V gene: TRBV6-1; clone size: .; J gene: TRBJ2-3; CDR3 DNA: TGTGCCAGCAGTGAATGGGCGGGAGAGGGCACAGATACGCAGTATTTT; CDR3 protein: CASSEWAGEGTDTQYF
D gene: .; V gene: TRBV7-9; clone size: .; J gene: TRBJ2-7; CDR3 DNA: TGTGCCAGCGAACAGGGCTCTCCCTACGAGCAGTACTTC; CDR3 protein: CASEQGSPYEQYF
D gene: .; V gene: TRBV11-3; clone size: many; J gene: TRBJ2-1; CDR3 DNA: TGTGCCAGCAGCTTAGGGGCAGAGCAGTTCTTC; CDR3 protein: CASSLGAEQFF
D gene: TRBD2; V gene: TRBV12-3/TRBV12-4; clone size: many; J gene: TRBJ2-3; CDR3 DNA: TGTGCCAGCAGTACTCGAGCGGGAGGGCCTGTAGATACGCAGTATTTT; CDR3 protein: CASSTRAGGPVDTQYF
D gene: .; V gene: TRBV27; clone size: .; J gene: TRBJ2-3; CDR3 DNA: TGTGCCAGCAGTCCCACCCCGGGGAGAGTGCAGTATTTT; CDR3 protein: CASSPTPGRVQYF
D gene: .; V gene: TRBV5-6; clone size: many; J gene: TRBJ2-3; CDR3 DNA: TGTGCCAGCAGCTTGGCCACCTCGTTTCCACCAGATACGCAGTATTTT; CDR3 protein: CASSLATSFPPDTQYF
D gene: TRBD2; V gene: TRBV5-1; clone size: few; J gene: TRBJ2-7; CDR3 DNA: TGCGCCAGCAGTCCCGTTGGGACTAGCGGGTCCTACGAGCAGTACTTC; CDR3 protein: CASSPVGTSGSYEQYF
D gene: TRBD1; V gene: TRBV4-1; clone size: many; J gene: TRBJ2-7; CDR3 DNA: TGCGCCAGCAGCCGCGGCGCAGGGGGCATCTACGAGCAGTACTTC; CDR3 protein: CASSRGAGGIYEQYF
D gene: .; V gene: TRBV4-1; clone size: many; J gene: TRBJ1-1; CDR3 DNA: TGCGCCAGCAGCCCAGTGTTTACAGGGCGGGACACTGAAGCTTTCTTT; CDR3 protein: CASSPVFTGRDTEAFF
D gene: .; V gene: TRBV24-1; clone size: .; J gene: TRBJ2-5; CDR3 DNA: TGTGCCACCAGTGATAAAAGGTACCAAGAGACCCAGTACTTC; CDR3 protein: CATSDKRYQETQYF
D gene: .; V gene: TRBV7-6; clone size: many; J gene: TRBJ2-7; CDR3 DNA: TGTGCCAGCAGCTTAAAGCCAGACGGGGCCTACGAGCAGTACTTC; CDR3 protein: CASSLKPDGAYEQYF